This is a list of T cell receptor beta chains from one sample in a study of PD-L1 blockade in urothelial cancer. Some clones are missing from TCRdb's copy, which holds only in-frame ones; the method was immunoSEQ multiplex PCR. Of more than 45,000 clones detected, about four fifths appear once; the ten largest clones hold roughly 4.5%. The sample here was PBMCs, taken around atezolizumab (anti-PD-L1) treatment. These receptors were taken from a man aged 70 or older with urothelial cancer. Each CDR3 is given with its conserved first and last residue. The D gene is left open where the match is weak. Size values are once, few and many counts, or a class for expanded clones, and some rows have none.

v_call: TRBV6-5
d_call: .
clone_size: .
j_call: TRBJ2-2
cdr3_nt: TGTGCCAGCAGTTACGGACAGACCACCGGGGAGCTGTTTTTT
cdr3_aa: CASSYGQTTGELFF

v_call: TRBV6-1
d_call: TRBD1
clone_size: once
j_call: TRBJ1-1
cdr3_nt: TGTGCCAGCAGGGGGACAGTCCGGGGGGCTTTCTTT
cdr3_aa: CASRGTVRGAFF

v_call: TRBV11-2
d_call: TRBD2
clone_size: .
j_call: TRBJ2-2
cdr3_nt: TGTGCCAGCAGCAAAGGGGCTAGCGGGCCCGGAGGGACCGGGGAGCTGTTTTTT
cdr3_aa: CASSKGASGPGGTGELFF

v_call: TRBV2
d_call: .
clone_size: .
j_call: TRBJ1-2
cdr3_nt: TGTGCCAGCAGTTTACAGGTGTTGGACTATGGCTACACCTTC
cdr3_aa: CASSLQVLDYGYTF

v_call: TRBV27
d_call: .
clone_size: .
j_call: TRBJ2-2
cdr3_nt: TGTGCCAGCAGTTTCCAGACTAGTTCGAACACCGGGGAGCTGTTTTTT
cdr3_aa: CASSFQTSSNTGELFF

v_call: TRBV4-1
d_call: .
clone_size: .
j_call: TRBJ2-5
cdr3_nt: TGCGCCAGCAGCCAGGGGCCCCTCCAAGAGACCCAGTACTTC
cdr3_aa: CASSQGPLQETQYF

v_call: TRBV6-1
d_call: .
clone_size: .
j_call: TRBJ2-6
cdr3_nt: TGTGCCAGCAGGCGGGAATCAGGGGCCAACGTCCTGACTTTC
cdr3_aa: CASRRESGANVLTF

v_call: TRBV14
d_call: .
clone_size: .
j_call: TRBJ2-3
cdr3_nt: TGTGCCAGCAGCCGTACATTTGAAACAGATACGCAGTATTTT
cdr3_aa: CASSRTFETDTQYF

v_call: TRBV27
d_call: TRBD1
clone_size: .
j_call: TRBJ2-7
cdr3_nt: TGTGCCAGCAGTTTATTAGGATCAAGGCAAAAACAGGGGTACGAGCAGTACTTC
cdr3_aa: CASSLLGSRQKQGYEQYF

v_call: TRBV7-2
d_call: TRBD2
clone_size: .
j_call: TRBJ2-5
cdr3_nt: TGTGCCAGCAGCTTAGTTGCGGGAGGGGGTGAGACCCAGTACTTC
cdr3_aa: CASSLVAGGGETQYF

v_call: TRBV19
d_call: .
clone_size: .
j_call: TRBJ2-5
cdr3_nt: TGTGCCAGTAGTATGGACCTCCGAGGGCAAGAGACCCAGTACTTC
cdr3_aa: CASSMDLRGQETQYF

v_call: TRBV5-1
d_call: TRBD1
clone_size: .
j_call: TRBJ2-3
cdr3_nt: TGCGCCAGCAGCTTGGCCGCAGGGGGCGCGGCAGATACGCAGTATTTT
cdr3_aa: CASSLAAGGAADTQYF

v_call: TRBV28
d_call: TRBD2
clone_size: .
j_call: TRBJ2-1
cdr3_nt: TGTGCCAGCACCTCTAGCGGGGGAAAAAATGAGCAGTTCTTC
cdr3_aa: CASTSSGGKNEQFF

v_call: TRBV2
d_call: .
clone_size: .
j_call: TRBJ2-6
cdr3_nt: TGTGCCAGCGATCAGGGGGGCTTCTCTGGGGCCAACGTCCTGACTTTC
cdr3_aa: CASDQGGFSGANVLTF

v_call: TRBV6-5
d_call: TRBD1
clone_size: once
j_call: TRBJ2-7
cdr3_nt: TGTGCCAGCAGCGCCGTTCAGGGGGCCTACGAGCAGTACTTC
cdr3_aa: CASSAVQGAYEQYF

v_call: TRBV19
d_call: TRBD1
clone_size: .
j_call: TRBJ1-2
cdr3_nt: TGTGCCAGTAGCACTGACAGGGAGTATGGCTACACCTTC
cdr3_aa: CASSTDREYGYTF